The 9 T cell receptor beta chains listed next were all sequenced from one sample in a study of blood T cells in healthy people across ages. A second PCR, run for about 6 to 12 cycles, used a sample-barcoded 5' primer plus a J-beta primer mix. TCRdb passed the 5' RACE reads through MiXCR, listing each CDR3 protein once. This table has some 1.5 million distinct CDR3 sequences, about 45% appearing once. Sequenced material: blood. The receptor source for this set is a woman aged 18-29 years in good health.

The chain is built from TRBV4-1 and TRBJ2-1, with 8 bases aligning to TRBD2. The CDR3 length is 17 residues. Losses at the gene ends were 3 bases for V and 0 bases for J; bases not matched to a gene: 7. The germline CDR1 and CDR2 sequences are MGHRA and YSYEKL. CDR3 in DNA: TGCGCCAGCAGCCAGCACCGTAGCGGGATCTCCTACAATGAGCAGTTCTTC. Translation: CASSQHRSGISYNEQFF.

This clonotype was observed once. The CDR3 spells CASSPVGANVLTF. DNA for the CDR3: TGTGCCAGCAGCCCTGTGGGGGCCAACGTCCTGACTTTC. The J gene is TRBJ2-6, the V gene TRBV12-3 or TRBV12-4; D is unresolved. V lost 6 bases, J lost 4 bases, and 7 bases lay in between. The CDR3 contains 13 residues.

CDR3 protein: CSVVGLNSYNEQYF. CDR3 coding DNA: TGCAGCGTTGTGGGGCTTAACTCCTACAATGAGCAGTACTTC. V is TRBV29-1 and J is TRBJ2-7, with a possible D match to TRBD1 (5 bases). Germline V gives CDR1 SQVTM, CDR2 ANQGSEA. V shed 4 bases and J shed 7 bases, with 20 bases lying between them. The CDR3 covers 14 residues.

This chain connects TRBV28 to TRBJ2-5; 7 bases line up with TRBD1. Gene TRBJ2-7 matches the end of the DNA better, so the J call may be wrong. Germline V gene lookup returns CDR1 MDHEN and CDR2 SYDVKM. The CDR3 sequence is 15 residues long. In DNA form, the CDR3 reads TGTGCCAGCAGTTTATGGAGGGGGACAGTCTCCGAGCAGTACTTC. Its protein product is CASSLWRGTVSEQYF.

Note on this clonotype: A junction boundary mismatches the germline segment, possibly from a read error. V usage is TRBV10-3 and J usage is TRBJ1-2; 7 bases agree with TRBD1. From germline, CDR1 is ENHRY and CDR2 SYGVKD. The CDR3 runs to 14 residues. CDR3 DNA sequence: TGTACCATCAGTGAGGGGGACAGCCGTTATGGCTACACCTTC. Its translation is CTISEGDSRYGYTF.

The rearrangement uses TRBV5-1 and TRBJ1-1; 8 bases agree with TRBD1. V gave up 3 bases and J gave up 6 bases; unmatched junction bases: 10. The CDR3 contains 15 residues. Looked up from germline, CDR1 is SGHRS and CDR2 is YFSETQ. The CDR3 loop is CASSSHRGIISEAFF. In DNA form, the CDR3 reads TGCGCCAGCAGCTCTCACAGGGGGATTATTTCTGAAGCTTTCTTT.

This clonotype was counted once. A junction end diverges from the germline sequence, so it may reflect a read error. The chain combines TRBV6-2 or TRBV6-3 with TRBJ2-1, with 8 bases aligning to TRBD2. Germline CDR1 reads MNHEY; CDR2 reads SVGEGT. The CDR3 contains 16 residues. The CDR3 coding sequence is TGTGCCGGCAGTTCCCCGGGGATAGCGGGGTACAATGAGCAGTTCTTC. It codes for CAGSSPGIAGYNEQFF.

This clonotype was recorded at least ten times. V is TRBV12-3 or TRBV12-4 and J is TRBJ2-3; 9 nucleotides match TRBD2. V dropped 3 bases and J dropped 0; count of bases not matched to a gene: 4. CDR3 length: 16 residues. DNA of the CDR3: TGTGCCAGCAGTTTGTTAGCGGGGGCTAGCACAGATACGCAGTATTTT. This sequence encodes CASSLLAGASTDTQYF.

This clonotype was recorded at least ten times. The chain has TRBV27 and TRBJ1-2, with TRBD1 as a possible D gene (6 bases). Deletions cut 6 bases from V and 2 bases from J, with 10 bases between. The CDR3 runs 13 residues. CDR1 is MNHEY, CDR2 SMNVEV, per germline (reference sequence). The CDR3 DNA reads as TGTGCCAGCAGCTGGACAGCCAACTATGGCTACACCTTC. The encoded protein is CASSWTANYGYTF.